The T cell receptor beta chain described here comes from a study of blood T cell repertoires in COVID-19. Background on the study: T cells, B-cell-depleted T cells, or PBMCs supplied cDNA or gDNA.

Authors' processing steps: Reference gene primer amplification gave estimated nucleated cell counts. TCRdb's table, derived via immunoSEQ multiplex PCR, lists solely in-frame clones and lacks some. That table supplies the V and J calls and clone size; D and trimming were determined from the DNA. This table holds a few hundred thousand clones, around 91% found once. The CDR3 is 15 residues long. The V end was cut by 7 bases, the J end by 4 bases, with 17 bases between. CDR1 and CDR2 (germline): SGDLS, YYNGEE. Participants came from about two dozen US areas, aged roughly 18 to 95 years. Clinical history as reported by participants underpinned cohort assignment.

V is TRBV9 and J is TRBJ1-4; D may be TRBD1 (5 bases). The receptor was derived from a man between 18 and 29 years old who had recovered from COVID-19. Sequencing input: PBMCs or T cells enriched from blood (not recorded which). The CDR3 DNA follows: TGTGCCAGCTCCGTTGGGGGGGTCCTTAATGAAAAACTGTTTTTT. As protein: CASSVGGVLNEKLFF. The variable domain in full, completed from reference TRBV9 and TRBJ1-4, reads DSGVTQTPKHLITATGQRVTLRCSPRSGDLSVYWYQQSLDQGLQFLIQYYNGEERAKGNILERFSAQQFPDLHSELNLSSLELGDSALYFCASSVGGVLNEKLFFGSGTQLSVL.